One T cell receptor (beta chain) is described in this entry. The data stem from a study of blood T cell repertoires in COVID-19. Study details: Acute and convalescent COVID-19 samples came from the United States, Italy and Spain.

Repertoires were generated with immunoSEQ multiplex PCR, while TCRdb's copy carries only in-frame clones and drops some. This table has 75,000 to 100,000 clones, approximately 87% appearing once. Germline V gene sequence: CDR1 LNHDA, CDR2 SQIVND (reference sequence). This CDR3 is 14 amino acids long. V trimming: 1 base; J trimming: 7 bases; junction bases outside the gene matches: 1. Sequencing was carried out using peripheral blood. The chain carries TRBV19 and TRBJ1-6, with TRBD1 identical over 7 bases. The source is a human donor in a cohort sampled during active COVID-19. This chain's CDR3 is CASSIVGQNSPLHF. CDR3 sequence (DNA): TGTGCCAGTAGTATAGTGGGACAGAATTCACCCCTCCACTTT.